The clone carrying this TCR beta chain was seen repeatedly, ten times or more. TCRdb called the RT-PCR reads again in MiXCR, with one record for every CDR3 protein. This sample has about 680,000 distinct CDR3 sequences; around 14% occur once, and the top ten carry roughly 3.9%. The CDR3 length is 18 residues. CDR1 is SGHVS, CDR2 FNYEAQ, per germline. V was pared by 5 bases and J by 1 base, with 6 bases of the junction left unmatched. Sequenced input: memory CD4+ T cells from blood. The receptor was isolated from a female donor in good health, serving as a healthy control. The chain carries TRBV7-6 and TRBJ2-6, with TRBD2 matching 12 bases. DNA of the CDR3: TGTGCCAGCAGCCCCAGACTAGCGGGAGAATCTGGGGCCAACGTCCTGACTTTC. Protein sequence: CASSPRLAGESGANVLTF.